The present T cell receptor (beta chain) was sequenced within a study of shared T cell receptors in the human thymus. Only in-frame clones appear in the TCRdb table, and some are missing; sequencing was by immunoSEQ multiplex PCR. The repertoire holds hundreds of thousands of clones, with around 87% as singletons. CDR3 length: 15 amino acids. The V and J ends lost 0 bases and 4 bases respectively, with 15 bases between them. Germline V lookup: CDR1 GTSNPN, CDR2 SVGIG (reference sequence). These data were likewise used in another study, on human thymus T cells.

The sequenced sample consisted of thymocytes. The receptor comes from a boy under three years old with a congenital heart defect. The V call is TRBV30, the J call TRBJ1-2, with D possibly matching TRBD1 (5 bases). As DNA, the CDR3 is TGTGCCTGGAGTGTAGGTCGTACAGGACGCTATGGCTACACCTTC. Amino acid sequence: CAWSVGRTGRYGYTF.